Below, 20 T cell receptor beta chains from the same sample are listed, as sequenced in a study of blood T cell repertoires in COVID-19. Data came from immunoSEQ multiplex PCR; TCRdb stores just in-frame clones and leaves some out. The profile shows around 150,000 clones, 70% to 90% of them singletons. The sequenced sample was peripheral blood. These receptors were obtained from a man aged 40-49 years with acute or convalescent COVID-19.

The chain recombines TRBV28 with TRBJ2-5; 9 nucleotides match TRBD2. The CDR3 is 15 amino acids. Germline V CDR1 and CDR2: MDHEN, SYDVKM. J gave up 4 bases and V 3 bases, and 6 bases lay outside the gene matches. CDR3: CASSFGLAGLETQYF. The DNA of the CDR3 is TGTGCCAGCAGTTTCGGGCTAGCGGGGCTAGAGACCCAGTACTTC.

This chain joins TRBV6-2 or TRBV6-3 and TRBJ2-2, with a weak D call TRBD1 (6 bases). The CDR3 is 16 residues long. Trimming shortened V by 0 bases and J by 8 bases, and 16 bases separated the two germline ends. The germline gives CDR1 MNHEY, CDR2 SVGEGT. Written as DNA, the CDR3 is TGTGCCAGCAGTTACTCGGCCCCCAGGGGAGCAGGGGAGCTGTTTTTT. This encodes CASSYSAPRGAGELFF.

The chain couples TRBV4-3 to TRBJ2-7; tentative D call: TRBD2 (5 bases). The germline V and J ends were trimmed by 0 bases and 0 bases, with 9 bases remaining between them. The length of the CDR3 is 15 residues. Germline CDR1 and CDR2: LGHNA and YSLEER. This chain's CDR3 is CASSQDITSSYEQYF. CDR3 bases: TGCGCCAGCAGCCAAGATATCACTAGCTCCTACGAGCAGTACTTC.

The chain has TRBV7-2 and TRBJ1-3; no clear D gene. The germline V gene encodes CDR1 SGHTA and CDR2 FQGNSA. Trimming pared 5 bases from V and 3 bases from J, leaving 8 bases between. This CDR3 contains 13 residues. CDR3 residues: CASSQSLGNTIYF. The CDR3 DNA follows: TGTGCCAGCAGCCAGTCCCTTGGAAACACCATATATTTT.

CDR3 nucleotide sequence: TGTGCCAGCAGCTTGGGACAGAACTTTTTCTACGAGCAGTACTTC. Its translation is CASSLGQNFFYEQYF. V usage is TRBV5-4 and J usage is TRBJ2-7, with D perhaps matching TRBD1 (5 bases). The CDR3 sequence is 15 residues long. The V gene lost 0 bases and the J gene lost 3 bases, with 13 bases spanning the gap. CDR1 and CDR2 (germline): SGHNT, YYREEE (reference sequence).

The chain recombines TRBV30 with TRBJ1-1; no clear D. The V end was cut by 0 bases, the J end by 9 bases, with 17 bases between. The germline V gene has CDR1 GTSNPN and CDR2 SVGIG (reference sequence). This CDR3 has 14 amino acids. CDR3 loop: CAWSVRVEAAKAFF. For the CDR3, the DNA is TGTGCCTGGAGTGTACGGGTAGAGGCGGCTAAAGCTTTCTTT.

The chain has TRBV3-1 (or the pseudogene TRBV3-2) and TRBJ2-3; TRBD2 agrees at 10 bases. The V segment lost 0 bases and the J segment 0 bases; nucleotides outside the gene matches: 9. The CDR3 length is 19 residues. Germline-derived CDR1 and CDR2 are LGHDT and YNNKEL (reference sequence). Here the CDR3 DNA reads TGTGCCAGCAGCCAAGAAGTGGGTCGGACTAGCGGTAGCACAGATACGCAGTATTTT. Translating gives CASSQEVGRTSGSTDTQYF.

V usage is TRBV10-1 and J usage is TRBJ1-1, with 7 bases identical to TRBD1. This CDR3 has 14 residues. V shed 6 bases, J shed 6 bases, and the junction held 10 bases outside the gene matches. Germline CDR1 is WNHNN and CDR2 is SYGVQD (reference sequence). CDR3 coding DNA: TGCGCCAGCAGCAAGGGGACAGTGGGATCTGAAGCTTTCTTT. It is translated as CASSKGTVGSEAFF.

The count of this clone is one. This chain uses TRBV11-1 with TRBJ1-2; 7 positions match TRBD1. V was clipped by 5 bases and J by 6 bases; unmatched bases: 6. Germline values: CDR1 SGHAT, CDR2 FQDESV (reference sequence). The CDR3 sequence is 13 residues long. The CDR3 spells CASSRTGVNGYTF. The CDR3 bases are TGTGCCAGCAGCCGTACAGGGGTGAATGGCTACACCTTC.

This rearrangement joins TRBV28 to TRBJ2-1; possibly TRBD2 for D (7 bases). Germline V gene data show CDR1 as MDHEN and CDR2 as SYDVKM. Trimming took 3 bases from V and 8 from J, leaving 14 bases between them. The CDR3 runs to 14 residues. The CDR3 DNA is TGTGCCAGCAGTTTTTATCGGGGGGCGGATGAGCAGTTCTTC. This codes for CASSFYRGADEQFF. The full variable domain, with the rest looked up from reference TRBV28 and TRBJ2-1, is DVKVTQSSRYLVKRTGEKVFLECVQDMDHENMFWYRQDPGLGLRLIYFSYDVKMKEKGDIPEGYSVSREKKERFSLILESASTNQTSMYLCASSFYRGADEQFFGPGTRLTVL.

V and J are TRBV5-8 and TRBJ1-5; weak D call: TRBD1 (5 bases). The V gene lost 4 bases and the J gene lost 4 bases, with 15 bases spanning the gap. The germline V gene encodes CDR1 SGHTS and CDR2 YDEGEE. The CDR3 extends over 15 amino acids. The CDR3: CASSQGQGRNQPQHF. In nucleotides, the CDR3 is TGTGCCAGCAGCCAGGGTCAGGGTCGGAATCAGCCCCAGCATTTT.

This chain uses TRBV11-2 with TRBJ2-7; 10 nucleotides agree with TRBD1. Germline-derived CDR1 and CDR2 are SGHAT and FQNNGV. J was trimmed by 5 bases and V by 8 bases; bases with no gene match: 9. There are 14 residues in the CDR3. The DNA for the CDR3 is TGTGCCAGCGCTTCCGGGACAGGGGCTCACGAGCAGTACTTC. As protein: CASASGTGAHEQYF. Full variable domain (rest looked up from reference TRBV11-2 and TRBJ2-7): EAGVAQSPRYKIIEKRQSVAFWCNPISGHATLYWYQQILGQGPKLLIQFQNNGVVDDSQLPKDRFSAERLKGVDSTLKIQPAKLEDSAVYLCASASGTGAHEQYFGPGTRLTVT.

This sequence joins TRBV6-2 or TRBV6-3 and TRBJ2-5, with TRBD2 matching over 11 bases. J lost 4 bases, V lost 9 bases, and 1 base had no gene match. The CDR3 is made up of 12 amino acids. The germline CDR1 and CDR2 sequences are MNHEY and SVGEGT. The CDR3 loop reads CASSGGAETQYF. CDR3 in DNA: TGTGCCAGTAGCGGGGGGGCAGAGACCCAGTACTTC.

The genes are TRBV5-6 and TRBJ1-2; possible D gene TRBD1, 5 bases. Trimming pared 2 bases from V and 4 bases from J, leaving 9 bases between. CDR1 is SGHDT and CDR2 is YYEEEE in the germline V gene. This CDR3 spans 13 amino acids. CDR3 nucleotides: TGTGCCAGCAGCTTTGGGGCGAGCTATGGCTACACCTTC. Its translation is CASSFGASYGYTF.

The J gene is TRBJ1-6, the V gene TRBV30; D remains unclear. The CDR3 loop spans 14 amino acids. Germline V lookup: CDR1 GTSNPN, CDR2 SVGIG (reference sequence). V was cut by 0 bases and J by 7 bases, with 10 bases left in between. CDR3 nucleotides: TGTGCCTGGAGTGTATACAGCACCAATTCACCCCTCCACTTT. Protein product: CAWSVYSTNSPLHF.

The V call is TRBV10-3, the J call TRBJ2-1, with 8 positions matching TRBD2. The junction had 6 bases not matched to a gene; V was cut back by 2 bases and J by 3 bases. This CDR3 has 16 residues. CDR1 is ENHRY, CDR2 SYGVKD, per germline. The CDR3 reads CAISERASGGYNEQFF. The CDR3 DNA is TGTGCCATCAGTGAGCGGGCAAGCGGGGGCTACAATGAGCAGTTCTTC.

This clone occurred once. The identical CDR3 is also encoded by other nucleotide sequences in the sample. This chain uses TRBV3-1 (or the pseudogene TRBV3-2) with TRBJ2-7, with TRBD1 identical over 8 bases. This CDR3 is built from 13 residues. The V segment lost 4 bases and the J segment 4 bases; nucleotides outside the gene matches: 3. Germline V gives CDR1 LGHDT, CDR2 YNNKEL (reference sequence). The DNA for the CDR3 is TGTGCCAGCAGCCCAGGACAGGGTTACGAGCAGTACTTC. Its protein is CASSPGQGYEQYF.

CDR3 bases: TGTGCCAGCAGTACAGGGAACTATGGCTACACCTTC. Translated: CASSTGNYGYTF. The chain is built from TRBV12-3 or TRBV12-4 and TRBJ1-2; possibly TRBD1 for D (6 bases). V lost 5 bases to trimming and J lost 2 bases, with 6 bases between them. The CDR3 totals 12 residues.

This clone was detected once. CDR3 sequence reads: CAWTGSWNTEAFF. The CDR3 DNA is TGTGCCTGGACGGGGAGTTGGAACACTGAAGCTTTCTTT. The chain carries TRBV30 and TRBJ1-1; D remains ambiguous. Germline V gene lookup returns CDR1 GTSNPN and CDR2 SVGIG (reference sequence). V was clipped by 4 bases and J by 1 base, with 10 bases between them. The CDR3 loop spans 13 amino acids. Full variable domain (rest looked up from reference TRBV30 and TRBJ1-1): SQTIHQWPATLVQPVGSPLSLECTVEGTSNPNLYWYRQAAGRGLQLLFYSVGIGQISSEVPQNLSASRPQDRQFILSSKKLLLSDSGFYLCAWTGSWNTEAFFGQGTRLTVV.

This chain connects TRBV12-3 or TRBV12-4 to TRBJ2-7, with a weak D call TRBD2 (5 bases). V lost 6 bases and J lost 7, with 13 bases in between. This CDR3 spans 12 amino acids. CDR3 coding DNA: TGTGCCAGCAGGCAGAAACCGGGAGAGCAGTACTTC. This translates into CASRQKPGEQYF.